Listed here are 30 T cell receptor beta chains from one sample, sequenced in a study of T cell repertoires in cytomegalovirus infection. These TCRs are of unknown antigen specificity. From the reads, TCRdb called clonotypes with MiXCR, one entry per CDR3 protein. The repertoire has roughly 90,000 distinct CDR3 sequences, 25% to 35% of them found once; the top ten carry about 65%. Material: CD8+ T cells from cultured PBMCs, obtained from culture after CMV antigen stimulation. The source of these receptors is a human donor in good health (CMV status not recorded). Some clones in this sample may be carry-over from other donors' samples.

The J gene is TRBJ2-1, the V gene TRBV14; TRBD1 is a possible D gene (5 bases). CDR3 length: 12 residues. CDR1 and CDR2 (germline): SGHDN, FVKESK. V gave up 6 bases and J gave up 9 bases, with 12 bases separating them. CDR3: CASRHQGIEQFF. CDR3 bases: TGTGCCAGCAGACACCAGGGCATTGAGCAGTTCTTC.

This clonotype was seen a few times. This chain connects TRBV7-2 to TRBJ2-7, with TRBD2 as a possible D gene (6 bases). The CDR3 runs to 14 residues. V lost 3 bases and J lost 1, with 10 bases in between. Germline-derived CDR1 and CDR2 are SGHTA and FQGNSA. The CDR3: CASSFETSSYEQYF. CDR3 nucleotide sequence: TGTGCCAGCAGCTTCGAGACTAGTTCCTACGAGCAGTACTTC. Full variable domain (outside the CDR3, taken from reference TRBV7-2 and TRBJ2-7): GAGVSQSPSNKVTEKGKDVELRCDPISGHTALYWYRQSLGQGLEFLIYFQGNSAPDKSGLPSDRFSAERTGGSVSTLTIQRTQQEDSAVYLCASSFETSSYEQYFGPGTRLTVT.

This clonotype was seen more than once but under ten times. The rearrangement uses TRBV12-3 or TRBV12-4 and TRBJ2-2; 9 bases are shared with TRBD1. The CDR3 runs 15 residues. J gave up 4 bases and V 6 bases, and 6 bases lay outside the gene matches. The CDR3 nucleotides read TGTGCCAGCAGGAGGGACAGGGAGGCCACCGGGGAGCTGTTTTTT. Its protein is CASRRDREATGELFF.

The sample holds many counts of this clonotype. The V gene is TRBV20-1, the J gene TRBJ2-7; 10 nucleotides line up with TRBD1. The CDR3 is 15 residues long. V dropped 0 bases and J dropped 3; count of bases not matched to a gene: 5. Germline V gives CDR1 DFQATT, CDR2 SNEGSKA (reference sequence). CDR3 amino acids: CSARESGTGDYEQYF. The CDR3 bases are TGCAGTGCTAGAGAGTCCGGGACAGGGGACTACGAGCAGTACTTC.

The chain is built from TRBV27 and TRBJ2-3, with 10 nucleotides matching TRBD1. J was trimmed by 2 bases and V by 5 bases; bases with no gene match: 7. The germline gives CDR1 MNHEY, CDR2 SMNVEV (reference sequence). The CDR3 has 16 residues. The CDR3 spells CASSGGTGAITDTQYF. Here the CDR3 DNA reads TGTGCCAGCAGTGGGGGGACAGGGGCCATCACAGATACGCAGTATTTT.

The chain couples TRBV6-5 to TRBJ2-3, with 8 bases lining up with TRBD1. CDR1 MNHEY and CDR2 SVGAGI come from the germline V gene. This CDR3 comprises 15 residues. J lost 4 bases, V lost 2 bases, and 5 bases had no gene match. The CDR3: CASSYTRTGPDTQYF. The DNA for the CDR3 is TGTGCCAGCAGTTACACCCGGACAGGGCCAGATACGCAGTATTTT.

The sample holds a few counts of this clonotype. The rearrangement uses TRBV13 and TRBJ2-4; 9 bases fit TRBD2. V was pared by 5 bases and J by 8 bases, with 7 bases of the junction left unmatched. Germline V gives CDR1 PRHDT, CDR2 FYEKMQ (reference sequence). This CDR3 has 14 residues. In DNA form, the CDR3 reads TGTGCCAGCAGCCTTAGCGGGGGCGGGGACATTCAGTACTTC. Protein product: CASSLSGGGDIQYF. Full variable domain (missing parts from reference TRBV13 and TRBJ2-4): AAGVIQSPRHLIKEKRETATLKCYPIPRHDTVYWYQQGPGQDPQFLISFYEKMQSDKGSIPDRFSAQQFSDYHSELNMSSLELGDSALYFCASSLSGGGDIQYFGAGTRLSVL.

The chain has TRBV28 and TRBJ1-2; D is possibly TRBD1 (5 bases). CDR3 length: 12 residues. In germline, CDR1 is MDHEN, CDR2 SYDVKM. The V gene lost 4 bases and the J gene lost 7 bases, with 10 bases spanning the gap. The CDR3 DNA reads as TGTGCCAGCAGTTCCAGGGAATTTGGCTACACCTTC. Translating it yields CASSSREFGYTF.

The gene calls are TRBV11-3 and TRBJ2-1; TRBD2 aligns across 9 bases. Germline CDR1 and CDR2: SGHNT and YENEEA. V gave up 2 bases and J gave up 8 bases; unmatched junction bases: 7. The CDR3 is 15 amino acids. Here the CDR3 reads CASSLWGGGVDEQFF. The CDR3, as DNA: TGTGCCAGCAGCTTATGGGGCGGGGGGGTCGATGAGCAGTTCTTC.

As for this clonotype: A read error may explain this, as a much larger clone is one base away. V and J are TRBV6-8 and TRBJ2-6; D is unresolved. CDR1 MNHGY and CDR2 SAAAGT come from the germline V gene. V was cut by 7 bases and J by 0 bases, with 16 bases left in between. This CDR3 region has 17 residues. Here the CDR3 DNA reads TGTGCCAGCACCGGACGTGGACGTAACTCTGGGGCCAACGTCCTGACTTTC. Translating gives CASTGRGRNSGANVLTF.

This clonotype has a handful of counts. J is TRBJ1-2 and V is TRBV27, with D possibly being TRBD1 (5 bases). Germline V gives CDR1 MNHEY, CDR2 SMNVEV (reference sequence). V was pared by 3 bases and J by 6 bases, with 14 bases between. This CDR3 is built from 14 residues. CDR3 amino acids: CASSFLAGQNGYTF. The CDR3 DNA is TGTGCCAGCAGTTTCCTGGCAGGGCAGAATGGCTACACCTTC.

The V call is TRBV5-6, the J call TRBJ2-7; 9 bases are a match to TRBD1. The V segment lost 4 bases and the J segment 4 bases; nucleotides outside the gene matches: 9. Germline V gene sequence: CDR1 SGHDT, CDR2 YYEEEE. This CDR3 comprises 15 residues. The CDR3 loop is CASSGTGTGYYEQYF. Written as DNA, the CDR3 is TGTGCCAGCAGCGGGACCGGGACAGGGTATTACGAGCAGTACTTC.

The chain has TRBV6-5 and TRBJ2-3; 8 bases are a match to TRBD2. V shed 2 bases and J 1 base; nucleotides not matched to a gene: 2. Looked up from germline, CDR1 is MNHEY and CDR2 is SVGAGI. This CDR3 region has 15 residues. CDR3 sequence reads: CASSYRRGGTDTQYF. CDR3 coding DNA: TGTGCCAGCAGTTACCGGCGGGGGGGCACAGATACGCAGTATTTT.

In its sample, this clonotype was seen a few times. J is TRBJ2-1 and V is TRBV7-9; D could derive from TRBD1 or TRBD2 (6 bases each). The CDR3 is 14 amino acids. Germline V gene data show CDR1 as SEHNR and CDR2 as FQNEAQ (reference sequence). V gave up 3 bases and J gave up 7 bases, with 13 bases separating them. CDR3 in DNA: TGTGCCAGCAGCTTGTCGGGGGCCCTGAATGAGCAGTTCTTC. Translation gives CASSLSGALNEQFF.

This clonotype was detected a few times. The V and J genes are TRBV7-8 and TRBJ1-1; D uncertain. Germline CDR1 and CDR2: SGHVS and FQNEAQ. Trimming took 0 bases from V and 11 from J, leaving 13 bases between them. The CDR3 runs 13 residues. The CDR3 loop reads CASSLAEKGMAFF. The CDR3, as DNA: TGTGCCAGCAGCTTAGCGGAAAAGGGTATGGCTTTCTTT.

This clonotype occurred a few times. The CDR3 sequence is CASSSRDRWARSPLHF. The CDR3 coding sequence is TGTGCCAGCAGTAGTAGGGACAGGTGGGCTCGTTCACCCCTCCACTTT. The chain is built from TRBV6-5 and TRBJ1-6; 8 nucleotides agree with TRBD1. Germline CDR1 MNHEY, CDR2 SVGAGI. The CDR3 contains 16 residues. V dropped 5 bases and J dropped 9; count of bases not matched to a gene: 12.

The V and J genes are TRBV7-9 and TRBJ2-1; TRBD2 matches at 13 bases. Looked up from germline, CDR1 is SEHNR and CDR2 is FQNEAQ (reference sequence). J gave up 5 bases and V 4 bases, and 11 bases lay outside the gene matches. The CDR3 has 18 amino acids. Written as DNA, the CDR3 is TGTGCCAGCAGCTCCCCTCCGACTAGCGGGGGGAGAAACAATGAGCAGTTCTTC. Residues: CASSSPPTSGGRNNEQFF.

This chain links TRBV7-6 with TRBJ2-1, with D unresolved. The CDR3 covers 12 residues. The V and J ends lost 3 bases and 7 bases respectively, with 7 bases between them. Germline values: CDR1 SGHVS, CDR2 FNYEAQ. CDR3 sequence reads: CASSFLTNEQFF. CDR3 bases: TGTGCCAGCAGCTTTTTGACGAATGAGCAGTTCTTC.

This clonotype turned up a few times. The chain has TRBV6-6 and TRBJ2-3, with D perhaps matching TRBD2 (5 bases). The V gene's germline CDR1 is MNHNY and CDR2 SVGAGI (reference sequence). V was trimmed by 3 bases and J by 2 bases, leaving 15 bases between them. This CDR3 has 16 residues. The CDR3 sequence is CASSYPGSPDTDTQYF. In DNA, the CDR3 is TGTGCCAGCAGTTATCCGGGGAGTCCAGACACAGATACGCAGTATTTT.

The chain links TRBV3-1 to TRBJ2-7; tentatively, D is TRBD2 (6 bases). CDR1 LGHDT and CDR2 YNNKEL come from the germline V gene (reference sequence). CDR3 length: 13 amino acids. V lost 5 bases to trimming and J lost 5 bases, with 13 bases between them. The CDR3 DNA reads as TGTGCCAGCAGCGCGGGACTCCTCGACGAGCAGTACTTC. It codes for CASSAGLLDEQYF.

CDR3 coding DNA: TGTGCCACCGGGACGGCTTCCTACGAGCAGTACTTC. Amino acids: CATGTASYEQYF. V is TRBV6-1 and J is TRBJ2-7; D is possibly TRBD1 or TRBD2 (5 bases each). Trimming pared 10 bases from V and 1 base from J, leaving 11 bases between. In germline, CDR1 is MNHNS, CDR2 SASEGT. This CDR3 has 12 residues.

This clonotype was detected many times. J is TRBJ2-7 and V is TRBV7-8; 7 bases are a match to TRBD1. Germline CDR1 is SGHVS and CDR2 is FQNEAQ. The V gene end was trimmed by 6 bases and the J gene end by 3 bases; junction bases not matched to a gene: 5. The CDR3 is 13 residues long. Here the CDR3 reads CASSSDRVYEQYF. The CDR3 DNA follows: TGTGCCAGCAGTTCCGACAGGGTCTACGAGCAGTACTTC.

The V gene is TRBV7-2, the J gene TRBJ2-1; possibly TRBD1 for D (5 bases). Germline CDR1 and CDR2: SGHTA and FQGNSA. The CDR3 loop spans 15 amino acids. The germline V and J ends were trimmed by 0 bases and 9 bases, with 15 bases remaining between them. The CDR3 here is CASSLAGPKVGEQFF. DNA for the CDR3: TGTGCCAGCAGCTTAGCGGGGCCAAAGGTCGGTGAGCAGTTCTTC.

The V call is TRBV12-3 or TRBV12-4, the J call TRBJ2-2; 10 bases are shared with TRBD1. CDR3 size: 17 residues. V lost 2 bases, J lost 7 bases, and 10 bases stayed unmatched. CDR3 amino acids: CASSLRGTGVVVGELFF. CDR3 DNA sequence: TGTGCCAGCAGTTTAAGGGGGACAGGGGTGGTAGTCGGGGAGCTGTTTTTT.

The chain has TRBV5-6 and TRBJ2-7, with 8 positions matching TRBD1. CDR1 and CDR2 (germline): SGHDT, YYEEEE. The CDR3 sequence is 15 residues long. With 0 bases clipped from V and 1 base from J, the junction kept 3 bases outside the gene matches. The CDR3 nucleotides are TGTGCCAGCAGCTTGGAATGGACAGGGTCCTACGAGCAGTACTTC. It specifies CASSLEWTGSYEQYF. The whole variable domain, remainder taken from reference TRBV5-6 and TRBJ2-7, is DAGVTQSPTHLIKTRGQQVTLRCSPKSGHDTVSWYQQALGQGPQFIFQYYEEEERQRGNFPDRFSGHQFPNYSSELNVNALLLGDSALYLCASSLEWTGSYEQYFGPGTRLTVT.

This clonotype was seen repeatedly, ten times or more. The rearrangement joins TRBV12-3 or TRBV12-4 to TRBJ1-1; D not resolved. The CDR3 spans 14 residues. The V end lost 6 bases, the J end lost 5 bases, and 16 bases lay between the germline ends. The CDR3 region is CASSPITLETEAFF. Written as DNA, the CDR3 is TGTGCCAGCAGCCCCATAACACTAGAGACTGAAGCTTTCTTT.

This clonotype has ten or more counts. The chain combines TRBV23-1 with TRBJ2-2, with 10 bases that match TRBD1. TRBV23-1 is designated an ORF whose function remains uncertain. The CDR3 contains 16 residues. Germline trimming cut 0 bases from V and 7 bases from J; bases unmatched to any gene: 5. The CDR3 spells CASSQSGTGDNGELFF. In nucleotides, the CDR3 is TGCGCCAGCAGTCAATCCGGGACAGGGGATAACGGGGAGCTGTTTTTT.

The rearrangement links TRBV6-1 to TRBJ2-7; D may match TRBD1 or TRBD2 (6 bases each). The CDR3 runs 14 residues. Trimming left V 7 bases short and J 0 bases short, with 13 bases between. The germline gives CDR1 MNHNS, CDR2 SASEGT. The CDR3: CASMPGASSYEQYF. CDR3 nucleotide sequence: TGTGCCAGCATGCCGGGGGCGAGCTCCTACGAGCAGTACTTC.

The V call is TRBV4-1, the J call TRBJ1-2; 8 nucleotides agree with TRBD1. J gave up 4 bases and V 4 bases, and 8 bases lay outside the gene matches. Germline CDR1 and CDR2: MGHRA and YSYEKL. The CDR3 is made up of 15 amino acids. The CDR3 is CASSPRQGLTYGYTF. CDR3 in DNA: TGCGCCAGCAGCCCGAGACAGGGGCTCACCTATGGCTACACCTTC.

The gene calls are TRBV7-8 and TRBJ1-5; D not resolved. The CDR3 contains 13 residues. With 5 bases removed from V and 4 bases from J, the gap between germline ends came to 9 bases. Germline V gene sequence: CDR1 SGHVS, CDR2 FQNEAQ. The CDR3 coding sequence is TGTGCCAGCAGCCCCGGCATGAATCAGCCCCAGCATTTT. Encoded protein: CASSPGMNQPQHF.